This T cell receptor beta chain derives from a study of naive and memory T cell subsets. This CDR3 has 12 amino acids. Between the trimmed V and J ends, which lost 4 bases and 2 bases, there was a span of 9 bases. CDR1 SQVTM and CDR2 ANQGSEA come from the germline V gene. Overall study findings and caveats: The RNA method is potentially sensitive to activation and differentiation changes.

Four PCR rounds used nested alpha and beta constant region primers plus the SP2 primer. One entry per CDR3 protein, called by TCRdb with MiXCR from the 5' RACE reads. Here the sample spans approximately 32,000 distinct CDR3 sequences, approximately 15% being singletons. TCR cDNA received a 3' ligated oligonucleotide that carried a UMI. RNA was extracted from around 2.5 ml of whole blood of healthy adults. Input was about 1 to 1,100 ng of DNase-treated total RNA without cell sorting. Ten or more counts support this clonotype. Antigen: not known. The chain recombines TRBV29-1 with TRBJ2-7, with a weak D call TRBD2 (6 bases). The source of this sequence is a female donor in good health. In DNA, the CDR3 is TGCAGCGTTGGGCGGGGCACCTACGAGCAGTACTTC. Translation gives CSVGRGTYEQYF.